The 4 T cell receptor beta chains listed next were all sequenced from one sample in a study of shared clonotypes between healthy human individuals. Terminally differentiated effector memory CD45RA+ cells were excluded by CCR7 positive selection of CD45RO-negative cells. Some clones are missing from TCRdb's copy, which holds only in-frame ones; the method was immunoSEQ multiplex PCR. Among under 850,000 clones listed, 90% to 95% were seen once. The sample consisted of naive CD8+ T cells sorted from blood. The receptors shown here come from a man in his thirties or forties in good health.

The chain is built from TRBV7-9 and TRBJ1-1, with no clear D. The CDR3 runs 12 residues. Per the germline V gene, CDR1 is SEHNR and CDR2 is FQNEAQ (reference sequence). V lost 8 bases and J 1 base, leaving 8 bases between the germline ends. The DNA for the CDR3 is TGTGCCAGCGCACCAGGGAACACTGAAGCTTTCTTT. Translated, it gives CASAPGNTEAFF. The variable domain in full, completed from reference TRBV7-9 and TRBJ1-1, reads DTGVSQNPRHKITKRGQNVTFRCDPISEHNRLYWYRQTLGQGPEFLTYFQNEAQLEKSRLLSDRFSAERPKGSFSTLEIQRTEQGDSAMYLCASAPGNTEAFFGQGTRLTVV.

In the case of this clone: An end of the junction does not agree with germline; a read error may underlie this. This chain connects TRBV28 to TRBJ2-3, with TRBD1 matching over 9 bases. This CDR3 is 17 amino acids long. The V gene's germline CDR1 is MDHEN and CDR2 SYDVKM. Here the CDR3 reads CASSSRTGEALTDTQYF. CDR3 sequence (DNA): TGTGCCAGCAGTAGCCGGACAGGGGAAGCCCTCACAGATACGCAATATTTT.

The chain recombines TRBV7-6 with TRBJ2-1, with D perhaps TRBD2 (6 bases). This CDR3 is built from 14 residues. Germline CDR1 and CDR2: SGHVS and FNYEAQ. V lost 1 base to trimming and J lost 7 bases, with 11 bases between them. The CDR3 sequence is CASSLVREKNEQFF. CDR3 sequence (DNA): TGTGCCAGCAGCTTAGTCCGGGAGAAGAATGAGCAGTTCTTC.

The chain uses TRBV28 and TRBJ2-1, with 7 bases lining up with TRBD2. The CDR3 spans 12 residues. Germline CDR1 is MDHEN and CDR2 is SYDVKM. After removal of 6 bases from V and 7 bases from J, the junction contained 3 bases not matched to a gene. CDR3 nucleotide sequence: TGTGCCAGCAGCCGACTAGCTAATGAGCAGTTCTTC. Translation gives CASSRLANEQFF.